Following are 14 T cell receptor beta chains from one sample sequenced in a study of cytomegalovirus exposure and HLA in healthy donors. A multiplex PCR was run with 60 Vbeta primers and 13 Jbeta primers. Profiled with immunoSEQ multiplex PCR; TCRdb holds only in-frame clones, not every one. The data contain fewer than 200,000 clones, roughly 87% of them singletons. Sequenced sample: PBMCs. Receptor source: a girl less than two years old in good health and CMV-seronegative.

The V call is TRBV29-1, the J call TRBJ1-1; D not resolved. The length of the CDR3 is 12 residues. Germline lookup yields CDR1 SQVTM and CDR2 ANQGSEA. V was pared by 4 bases and J by 5 bases, with 11 bases between. CDR3 DNA: TGCAGCGTTGCGGGGTTTGTGACTGAAGCTTTCTTT. It specifies CSVAGFVTEAFF.

V is TRBV5-3 and J is TRBJ2-7; D might be TRBD2 (5 bases). TRBV5-3 is recorded as an ORF, its role being uncertain. V was cut by 1 base and J by 3 bases, with 8 bases left in between. This CDR3 region has 13 residues. CDR3 loop: CARSLRGFYEQYF. The CDR3, as DNA: TGTGCCAGAAGCTTGCGGGGATTCTACGAGCAGTACTTC.

About this clone itself: Compared with germline, one end of the junction differs, possibly owing to a read error. The rearrangement joins TRBV7-9 to TRBJ1-5; D remains unclear. The germline V gene encodes CDR1 SEHNR and CDR2 FQNEAQ (reference sequence). This CDR3 region has 12 residues. The CDR3 DNA reads as TGTTCCAGCAGCTTATCTCTCGGGCCCCAGCATTTT. It encodes CSSSLSLGPQHF.

As DNA, the CDR3 is TGCGCCAGCAGCCAAGAATTGACGGGCATCAGGGACGAGCAGTACTTC. Amino acid sequence: CASSQELTGIRDEQYF. This sequence joins TRBV4-3 and TRBJ2-7; TRBD1 is a possible D gene (5 bases). Germline V gives CDR1 LGHNA, CDR2 YSLEER. Trimming cost V 0 bases and J 5 bases, with 17 bases left between them. The CDR3 has 16 residues.

This sequence joins TRBV4-2 and TRBJ2-7; tentatively, D is TRBD1 (6 bases). The CDR3 covers 18 residues. Trimming left V 2 bases short and J 1 base short, with 21 bases between. CDR1 is LGHNA, CDR2 YNFKEQ, per germline. This CDR3 reads CASSQPRWGGGSSYEQYF. CDR3 nucleotide sequence: TGTGCCAGCAGCCAACCCCGCTGGGGTGGGGGCTCTTCCTACGAGCAGTACTTC.

This chain connects TRBV2 to TRBJ1-2; tentatively, D is TRBD1 (6 bases). V was pared by 2 bases and J by 8 bases, with 6 bases between. Germline V gene lookup returns CDR1 SNHLY and CDR2 FYNNEI. The CDR3 has 11 amino acids. The CDR3 region is CASSEQGGYTF. The CDR3 coding sequence is TGTGCCAGCAGTGAACAGGGGGGCTACACCTTC.

This clone was seen a few times. The genes are TRBV6-6 and TRBJ1-5, with D tentatively TRBD1 (5 bases). V was cut by 6 bases and J by 3 bases, with 12 bases left in between. Germline lookup yields CDR1 MNHNY and CDR2 SVGAGI (reference sequence). The CDR3 sequence is 14 residues long. CDR3 nucleotides: TGTGCCAGCAGATGGGGCAGCCCCAATCAGCCCCAGCATTTT. Protein product: CASRWGSPNQPQHF.

This clone was found once. The V gene is TRBV2, the J gene TRBJ1-1; perhaps TRBD1 as D (6 bases). CDR3 size: 13 residues. V was cut by 7 bases and J by 1 base, with 10 bases left in between. Germline V gene sequence: CDR1 SNHLY, CDR2 FYNNEI. The CDR3 protein is CASIRGENTEAFF. The CDR3 nucleotides read TGTGCCAGCATCAGGGGTGAGAACACTGAAGCTTTCTTT. The full variable domain, completed using reference TRBV2 and TRBJ1-1, is EPEVTQTPSHQVTQMGQEVILRCVPISNHLYFYWYRQILGQKVEFLVSFYNNEISEKSEIFDDQFSVERPDGSNFTLKIRSTKLEDSAMYFCASIRGENTEAFFGQGTRLTVV.

This rearrangement joins TRBV6-5 to TRBJ2-1; 8 bases are a match to TRBD1. The CDR3 extends over 15 amino acids. Germline assignment: CDR1 MNHEY and CDR2 SVGAGI. The junction had 5 bases not matched to a gene; V was cut back by 0 bases and J by 7 bases. CDR3 region: CASSYSRTGFNEQFF. Written as DNA, the CDR3 is TGTGCCAGCAGTTACTCGCGGACAGGGTTTAATGAGCAGTTCTTC.

This clone came up once. The gene calls are TRBV19 and TRBJ2-3, with 9 bases aligning to TRBD2. The CDR3 consists of 16 residues. V shed 3 bases, J shed 2 bases, and the junction held 6 bases outside the gene matches. The V gene's germline CDR1 is LNHDA and CDR2 SQIVND (reference sequence). CDR3 residues: CASSIRSGRVTDTQYF. In DNA form, the CDR3 reads TGTGCCAGTAGTATTCGTAGCGGGAGAGTCACAGATACGCAGTATTTT.

The count of this clone is one. J is TRBJ2-4 and V is TRBV2; no clear D. With 0 bases removed from V and 0 bases from J, the gap between germline ends came to 9 bases. In germline, CDR1 is SNHLY, CDR2 FYNNEI. This CDR3 spans 16 amino acids. The CDR3 loop is CASSEAGRLAKNIQYF. The CDR3 DNA reads as TGTGCCAGCAGTGAAGCGGGCAGATTAGCCAAAAACATTCAGTACTTC.

The CDR3 DNA reads TGTGCCTGGAGGGGTCATCAGGGGAGCTCCTATAATTCACCCCTCCACTTT. Residues: CAWRGHQGSSYNSPLHF. V gene TRBV30 combines with J gene TRBJ1-6, with a weak D call TRBD1 (6 bases). CDR3 size: 17 residues. V was pared by 3 bases and J by 0 bases, with 15 bases between. CDR1 and CDR2 (germline): GTSNPN, SVGIG (reference sequence). The entire variable domain, with the rest obtained from reference TRBV30 and TRBJ1-6, is as follows: SQTIHQWPATLVQPVGSPLSLECTVEGTSNPNLYWYRQAAGRGLQLLFYSVGIGQISSEVPQNLSASRPQDRQFILSSKKLLLSDSGFYLCAWRGHQGSSYNSPLHFGNGTRLTVT.

The V and J genes are TRBV30 and TRBJ1-3; perhaps TRBD1 as D (5 bases). This CDR3 region has 16 residues. Trimming left V 1 base short and J 0 bases short, with 13 bases between. Germline assignment: CDR1 GTSNPN and CDR2 SVGIG (reference sequence). CDR3 sequence reads: CAWSAGGRPSGNTIYF. The CDR3 region has the DNA TGTGCCTGGAGTGCTGGGGGGAGGCCCTCTGGAAACACCATATATTTT. The full variable domain, with the rest looked up from reference TRBV30 and TRBJ1-3, is SQTIHQWPATLVQPVGSPLSLECTVEGTSNPNLYWYRQAAGRGLQLLFYSVGIGQISSEVPQNLSASRPQDRQFILSSKKLLLSDSGFYLCAWSAGGRPSGNTIYFGEGSWLTVV.

This clone occurred once. This sequence joins TRBV7-3 and TRBJ1-6; D is uncertain. V gave up 1 base and J gave up 1 base, with 11 bases separating them. The CDR3 spans 17 residues. The V gene's germline CDR1 is SGHTA and CDR2 FQGTGA. The CDR3 region is CASSLNFEGSYNSPLHF. In nucleotides, the CDR3 is TGTGCCAGCAGCTTAAACTTTGAGGGTTCCTATAATTCACCCCTCCACTTT.